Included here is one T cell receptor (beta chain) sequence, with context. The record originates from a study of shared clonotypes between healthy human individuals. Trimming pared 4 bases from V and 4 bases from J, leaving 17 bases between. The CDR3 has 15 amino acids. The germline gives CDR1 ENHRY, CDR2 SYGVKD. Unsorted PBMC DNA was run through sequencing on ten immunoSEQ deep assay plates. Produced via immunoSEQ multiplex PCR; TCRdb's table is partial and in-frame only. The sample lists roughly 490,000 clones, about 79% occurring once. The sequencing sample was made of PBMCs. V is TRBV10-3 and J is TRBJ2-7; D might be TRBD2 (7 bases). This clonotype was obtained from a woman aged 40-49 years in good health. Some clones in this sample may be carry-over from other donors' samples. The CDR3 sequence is CAISGGGEGLYEQYF. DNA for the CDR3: TGTGCCATCAGTGGAGGGGGGGAGGGCCTGTACGAGCAGTACTTC.